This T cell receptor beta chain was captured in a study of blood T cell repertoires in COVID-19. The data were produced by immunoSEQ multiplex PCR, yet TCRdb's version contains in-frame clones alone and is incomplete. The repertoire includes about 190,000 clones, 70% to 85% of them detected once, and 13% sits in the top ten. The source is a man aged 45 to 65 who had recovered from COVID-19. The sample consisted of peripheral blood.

The CDR3 reads CASSLKTLGGNGYTF. CDR3 DNA: TGTGCCAGCAGCTTGAAGACGTTGGGAGGCAATGGCTACACCTTC. The rearrangement uses TRBV5-4 and TRBJ1-2; D ambiguous. This CDR3 spans 15 amino acids. The V and J ends lost 1 base and 6 bases respectively, with 16 bases between them. Germline assignment: CDR1 SGHNT and CDR2 YYREEE (reference sequence). The complete variable domain, with remaining parts taken from reference TRBV5-4 and TRBJ1-2, reads ETGVTQSPTHLIKTRGQQVTLRCSSQSGHNTVSWYQQALGQGPQFIFQYYREEENGRGNFPPRFSGLQFPNYSSELNVNALELDDSALYLCASSLKTLGGNGYTFGSGTRLTVV.